One TCR beta chain is described in this entry. Its target is not known. Sequencing was performed with immunoSEQ multiplex PCR; in TCRdb, only in-frame clones are kept and a portion is missing. This table holds 600,000 to 800,000 clones, approximately 72% found once. CDR1 is SGHAT, CDR2 FQNNGV, per germline. V was shortened by 1 base and J by 3 bases, with 12 bases between the two germline ends. The CDR3 extends over 15 amino acids. The sample comes from a study of shared clonotypes between healthy human individuals. Study findings and constraints: Enrolling few donors narrowed the genetic and exposure-history diversity that was represented.

The donor cohort consisted entirely of Caucasian adults residing in Nashville, Tennessee. The sequenced material came from memory CD4+ T cells sorted from blood. Specified subset: CD45RA-negative fraction. This receptor was identified in a woman aged 25 to 39 in good health. This chain uses TRBV11-2 with TRBJ1-1, with no clear D. Written as DNA, the CDR3 is TGTGCCAGCAGCTTAGGCCTGTCAGGCCACACTGAAGCTTTCTTT. Translated, it gives CASSLGLSGHTEAFF.